A single TCR beta chain is shown here with its context. These data originate in a study of blood T cell repertoires in COVID-19. At the level of the study: Material from acute and convalescent COVID-19 was sourced from the United States, Italy and Spain. From T cells, B-cell-depleted T cells, or PBMCs came the material, which was cDNA or gDNA.

In the authors' methods: Reference gene primer amplification in the assay estimated nucleated cell counts. Data came from immunoSEQ multiplex PCR; TCRdb stores just in-frame clones and leaves some out. V and J calls and clone size are copied from that table; D and trimming were computed from the DNA. The table includes fewer than 90,000 clones, around 80% detected once. This CDR3 is built from 14 residues. V gave up 3 bases and J gave up 10 bases, with 16 bases separating them. Germline V gene lookup returns CDR1 SGHTA and CDR2 FQGNSA. The V and J genes are TRBV7-2 and TRBJ2-1; a weak D match, TRBD1 (6 bases). The TCR sequence derives from a man aged 50 or older with acute or convalescent COVID-19. The sample comprised peripheral blood. CDR3 DNA: TGTGCCAGCAGCTTTGGGGGCCCCCTTGGAGAGCAGTTCTTC. It yields the protein CASSFGGPLGEQFF.